This TCR beta chain was sequenced for a study of blood T cell repertoires in COVID-19. About the study: Sites across the United States, Italy and Spain contributed samples from acute and convalescent COVID-19. Nucleic acid was either cDNA or gDNA, and it came from T cells, B-cell-depleted T cells, or PBMCs.

Clones were sequenced by immunoSEQ multiplex PCR, and TCRdb holds only the in-frame ones, with some missing. The sample lists around 260,000 clones; over 80% were seen once. The TCR was taken from a man between 60 and 75 years old who had recovered from COVID-19. Material: peripheral blood.

The CDR3 nucleotides read TGTGCCAGCAGTGAAGCCGGGACAGGAACTATAGGGCAGTTCTTC. This sequence encodes CASSEAGTGTIGQFF. The rearrangement joins TRBV6-1 to TRBJ2-1; 8 bases are a match to TRBD1. This CDR3 comprises 15 residues. The V gene's germline CDR1 is MNHNS and CDR2 SASEGT. V shed 0 bases, J shed 12 bases, and the junction held 10 bases outside the gene matches.